These 13 T cell receptor beta chains came from one sample sequenced in a study of CD8+ T cells in alopecia areata. RNA extraction was followed by reverse transcription into cDNA, which acted as the sequencing template. This table comes from immunoSEQ multiplex PCR, and its TCRdb copy is limited to in-frame clones, with some not included. In the table there are roughly 98,000 clones, approximately 66% of which are singletons. The treatment was: oral pan-JAK inhibitor, 5-10 mg twice daily. The sequenced sample was CD8+ T cells sorted from blood, obtained at week 4, from a patient treated with tofacitinib. The receptors shown here come from a human donor with alopecia areata.

This chain uses TRBV2 with TRBJ1-2; no clear D gene. The ends were cut back, 1 base at V and 7 bases at J, with 7 bases in the middle. The CDR3 is made up of 12 amino acids. The germline V gene encodes CDR1 SNHLY and CDR2 FYNNEI. The CDR3 DNA reads as TGTGCCAGCAGTGAAGGGGCGCGTGGCTACACCTTC. This translates into CASSEGARGYTF.

This clone was seen only a few times. This chain uses TRBV19 with TRBJ2-1; 8 bases are shared with TRBD1. CDR1 and CDR2 (germline): LNHDA, SQIVND (reference sequence). The trim removed 5 bases at V and 3 bases at J, leaving 15 bases unmatched. The CDR3 contains 18 residues. This CDR3 reads CASSDVDRDFLNYNEQFF. The CDR3 DNA follows: TGTGCCAGTAGTGATGTGGACAGGGATTTTCTGAACTACAATGAGCAGTTCTTC.

V gene TRBV9 combines with J gene TRBJ2-5; D not certain. There are 12 residues in the CDR3. Germline CDR1 SGDLS, CDR2 YYNGEE. Trimming shortened V by 3 bases and J by 4 bases, and 7 bases separated the two germline ends. CDR3 sequence reads: CASSASPETQYF. CDR3 sequence (DNA): TGTGCCAGCAGCGCTTCTCCAGAGACCCAGTACTTC.

This chain uses TRBV4-3 with TRBJ2-1; D uncertain. Per germline, CDR1 LGHNA and CDR2 YSLEER. V was clipped by 0 bases and J by 4 bases, with 7 bases between them. CDR3 length: 14 amino acids. The CDR3 loop is CASSQDDIYNEQFF. As DNA, the CDR3 is TGCGCCAGCAGCCAAGATGATATATACAATGAGCAGTTCTTC.

The rearrangement uses TRBV5-1 and TRBJ2-7, with TRBD2 matching 7 bases. V trimming: 4 bases; J trimming: 5 bases; junction bases outside the gene matches: 6. Looked up from germline, CDR1 is SGHRS and CDR2 is YFSETQ. The CDR3 consists of 13 residues. CDR3 loop: CASSPPGGNEQYF. CDR3 nucleotides: TGCGCCAGCAGCCCGCCGGGGGGAAACGAGCAGTACTTC.

V usage is TRBV9 and J usage is TRBJ2-5; possible D gene TRBD1, 5 bases. CDR1 and CDR2 from the germline V gene are SGDLS and YYNGEE. The V gene lost 0 bases and the J gene lost 4 bases, with 16 bases spanning the gap. The CDR3 loop spans 16 amino acids. The CDR3 nucleotides read TGTGCCAGCAGCGTAGGTGCGGCAGGGCGAATAGAGACCCAGTACTTC. Translated: CASSVGAAGRIETQYF.

V is TRBV2 and J is TRBJ1-5, with a tentative D call TRBD1 (5 bases). Trimming took off 6 bases at V and 0 bases at J, with 12 bases between the two ends. Germline lookup yields CDR1 SNHLY and CDR2 FYNNEI. The CDR3 runs to 15 residues. CDR3 protein: CASRVTAYSNQPQHF. Written as DNA, the CDR3 is TGTGCCAGCAGAGTGACAGCATATAGCAATCAGCCCCAGCATTTT.

The chain recombines TRBV29-1 with TRBJ2-7; D is unresolved. Trimming shortened V by 2 bases and J by 3 bases, and 17 bases separated the two germline ends. CDR1 SQVTM and CDR2 ANQGSEA come from the germline V gene. The CDR3 has 15 amino acids. The CDR3: CSVELAETEGYEQYF. The DNA of the CDR3 is TGCAGCGTTGAACTTGCCGAAACTGAAGGCTACGAGCAGTACTTC.

J is TRBJ2-5 and V is TRBV7-9; the D gene is possibly TRBD1 (7 bases). The CDR3 runs 15 residues. CDR1 is SEHNR, CDR2 FQNEAQ, per germline (reference sequence). The germline V and J ends were trimmed by 5 bases and 0 bases, with 13 bases remaining between them. CDR3 nucleotide sequence: TGTGCCAGCAGCGCGGGACAGCTTAACCAAGAGACCCAGTACTTC. It yields the protein CASSAGQLNQETQYF.

This clone was observed a handful of times. V usage is TRBV7-9 and J usage is TRBJ1-2; 10 bases fit TRBD1. Germline loops: CDR1 SEHNR, CDR2 FQNEAQ (reference sequence). The CDR3 sequence is 17 residues long. V shed 5 bases and J 2 bases; nucleotides not matched to a gene: 11. The CDR3 spells CASSQWTGGMKNYGYTF. DNA of the CDR3: TGTGCCAGCAGCCAGTGGACAGGGGGGATGAAAAACTATGGCTACACCTTC.

V usage is TRBV5-6 and J usage is TRBJ2-3, with TRBD2 matching over 11 bases. This CDR3 is 17 amino acids long. V shed 1 base and J 1 base; nucleotides not matched to a gene: 5. Per germline, CDR1 SGHDT and CDR2 YYEEEE. For the CDR3, the DNA is TGTGCCAGCAGCTTGACGACTAGCGGGATTGGCACAGATACGCAGTATTTT. It codes for CASSLTTSGIGTDTQYF.

The gene calls are TRBV7-2 and TRBJ2-4, with 7 bases matching TRBD2. The CDR3 spans 18 residues. Per the germline V gene, CDR1 is SGHTA and CDR2 is FQGNSA. The V segment lost 5 bases and the J segment 1 base; nucleotides outside the gene matches: 14. The CDR3: CASSPETGGGFAKNIQYF. The CDR3 DNA is TGTGCCAGCAGCCCGGAGACCGGGGGAGGGTTCGCCAAAAACATTCAGTACTTC.

The chain joins TRBV5-1 to TRBJ1-2, with D tentatively TRBD1 (5 bases). CDR3 length: 14 amino acids. Germline values: CDR1 SGHRS, CDR2 YFSETQ. Trimming shortened V by 4 bases and J by 8 bases, and 18 bases separated the two germline ends. CDR3 sequence (DNA): TGCGCCAGCAGCAGGGACCGAACCCGAGGGGGCTACACCTTC. It is translated as CASSRDRTRGGYTF.